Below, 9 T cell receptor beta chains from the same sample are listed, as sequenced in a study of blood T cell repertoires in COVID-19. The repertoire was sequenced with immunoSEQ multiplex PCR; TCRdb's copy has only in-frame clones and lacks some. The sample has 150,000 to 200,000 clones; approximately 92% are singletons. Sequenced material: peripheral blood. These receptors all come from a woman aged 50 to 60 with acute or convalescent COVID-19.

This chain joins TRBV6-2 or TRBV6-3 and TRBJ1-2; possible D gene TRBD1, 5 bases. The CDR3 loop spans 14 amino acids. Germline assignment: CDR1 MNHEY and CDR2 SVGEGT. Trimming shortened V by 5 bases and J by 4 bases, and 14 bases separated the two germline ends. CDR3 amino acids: CASSPTTATYGYTF. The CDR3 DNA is TGTGCCAGCAGTCCCACGACAGCGACCTATGGCTACACCTTC.

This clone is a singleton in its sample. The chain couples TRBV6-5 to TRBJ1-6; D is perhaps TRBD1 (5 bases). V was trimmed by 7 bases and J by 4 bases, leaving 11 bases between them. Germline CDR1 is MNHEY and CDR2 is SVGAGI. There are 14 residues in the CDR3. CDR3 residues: CASIFRVYNSPLHF. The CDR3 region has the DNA TGTGCCAGCATTTTCAGGGTTTATAATTCACCCCTCCACTTT.

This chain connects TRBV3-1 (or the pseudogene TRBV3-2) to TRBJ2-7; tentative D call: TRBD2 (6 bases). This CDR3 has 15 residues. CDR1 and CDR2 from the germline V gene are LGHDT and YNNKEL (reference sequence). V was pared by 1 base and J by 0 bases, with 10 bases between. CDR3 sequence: CASSQALGGSYEQYF. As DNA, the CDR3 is TGTGCCAGCAGCCAAGCGCTCGGGGGCTCCTACGAGCAGTACTTC.

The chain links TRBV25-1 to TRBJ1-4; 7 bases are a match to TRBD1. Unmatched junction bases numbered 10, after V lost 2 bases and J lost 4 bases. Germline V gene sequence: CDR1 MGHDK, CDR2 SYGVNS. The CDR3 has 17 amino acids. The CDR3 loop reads CASSEIIGGKGNEKLFF. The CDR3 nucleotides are TGTGCCAGCAGTGAAATAATAGGGGGCAAGGGTAATGAAAAACTGTTTTTT.

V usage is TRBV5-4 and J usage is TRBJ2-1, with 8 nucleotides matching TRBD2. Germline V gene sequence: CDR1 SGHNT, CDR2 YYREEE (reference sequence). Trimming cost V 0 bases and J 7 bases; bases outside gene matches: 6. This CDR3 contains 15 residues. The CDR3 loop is CASSLVVAGFNEQFF. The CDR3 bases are TGTGCCAGCAGCTTGGTTGTAGCGGGGTTTAATGAGCAGTTCTTC.

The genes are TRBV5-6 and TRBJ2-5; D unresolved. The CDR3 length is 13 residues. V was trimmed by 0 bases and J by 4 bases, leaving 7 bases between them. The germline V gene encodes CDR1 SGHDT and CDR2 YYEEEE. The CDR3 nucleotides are TGTGCCAGCAGCTTGGCCCTCCGAGAGACCCAGTACTTC. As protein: CASSLALRETQYF.

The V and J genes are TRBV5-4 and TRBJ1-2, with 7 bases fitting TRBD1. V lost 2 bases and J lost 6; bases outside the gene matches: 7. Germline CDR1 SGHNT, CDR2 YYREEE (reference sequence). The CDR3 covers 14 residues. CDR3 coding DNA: TGTGCCAGCAGCTTCAGGACAGACAGGGATGGCTACACCTTC. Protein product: CASSFRTDRDGYTF.

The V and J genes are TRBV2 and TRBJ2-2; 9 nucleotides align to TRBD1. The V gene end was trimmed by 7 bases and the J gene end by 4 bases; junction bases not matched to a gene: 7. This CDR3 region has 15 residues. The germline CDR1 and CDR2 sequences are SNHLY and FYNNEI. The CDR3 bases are TGTGCCAGCAAGGGACAGGGTATTTTCACCGGGGAGCTGTTTTTT. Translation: CASKGQGIFTGELFF.

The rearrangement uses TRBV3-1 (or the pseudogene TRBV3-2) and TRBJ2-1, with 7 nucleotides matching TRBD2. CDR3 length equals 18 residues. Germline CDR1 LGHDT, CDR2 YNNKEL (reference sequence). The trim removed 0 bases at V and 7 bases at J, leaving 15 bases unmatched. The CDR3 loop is CASSQDFPSSGAWNEQFF. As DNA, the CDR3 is TGTGCCAGCAGCCAAGATTTCCCCTCTAGCGGAGCCTGGAATGAGCAGTTCTTC.